Listed below are T cell receptor beta chains from one sample, sequenced in a study of blood T cell repertoires in COVID-19. Clones were sequenced by immunoSEQ multiplex PCR, and TCRdb holds only the in-frame ones, with some missing. The sample holds roughly 190,000 clones, around four fifths seen once. Sequenced material: peripheral blood. Receptor source: a man between 25 and 39 years old with active or convalescent COVID-19. Both conserved end residues are part of each CDR3. Fields, in order: CDR3 DNA, CDR3 protein, J gene, clone size, V gene, D gene. The D gene is left open where the match is weak. Not all rows give a size; the values are once, few, many and, for expanded clones, a class.

TGCGCCAGCAGCCAAACAATCGGGGGACAGGGTTTCGATGAGCAGTTCTTC | CASSQTIGGQGFDEQFF | TRBJ2-1 | NA | TRBV4-1 | TRBD1
TGTGCCAGCTCCTTCTCTGGAAACACCATATATTTT | CASSFSGNTIYF | TRBJ1-3 | NA | TRBV27 | NA
TGTGCCAGCAGCCCGCGGCGAAATAGCAATCAGCCCCAGCATTTT | CASSPRRNSNQPQHF | TRBJ1-5 | NA | TRBV7-2 | NA
TGTGCCTGGAGGTTGGAGGGGGCTCATTCACCCCTCCACTTT | CAWRLEGAHSPLHF | TRBJ1-6 | once | TRBV30 | TRBD1
TGTGCCAGCAGTTACTCTAAGACAGGGGTCAACGAGCAGTACTTC | CASSYSKTGVNEQYF | TRBJ2-7 | NA | TRBV6-5 | TRBD1
TGTGCCAGCAGCTCAACAGGGGGCGCCGGATATGGCTACACCTTC | CASSSTGGAGYGYTF | TRBJ1-2 | NA | TRBV7-2 | TRBD1
TGTGCTAGTGCCCCCGGAGGGGTGGCTGAAGCTTTCTTT | CASAPGGVAEAFF | TRBJ1-1 | NA | TRBV12-5 | NA
TGTGCCGGGGGCAGGGGTCCAAATCAGCCCCAGCATTTT | CAGGRGPNQPQHF | TRBJ1-5 | NA | TRBV7-2 | NA
TGTGCCAGCAGCTTACTTTCCGGAGGGAACCAAGAGACCCAGTACTTC | CASSLLSGGNQETQYF | TRBJ2-5 | NA | TRBV5-6 | NA
TGTGCCAGCAGCCCGTCTTCAGGCGGGGAGACCCAGTACTTC | CASSPSSGGETQYF | TRBJ2-5 | NA | TRBV11-2 | NA
TGCGCCAGCAGCTTGGAAACAGCTGGTAAGGCTGGAAACACCATATATTTT | CASSLETAGKAGNTIYF | TRBJ1-3 | NA | TRBV5-1 | NA
TGTGCCAGCAGCTTAGATGGCGGGGGAGACATTCAGTACTTC | CASSLDGGGDIQYF | TRBJ2-4 | once | TRBV11-3 | TRBD2
TGTGCCAGCAAAGGGAGGGTGAACACCGGGGAGCTGTTTTTT | CASKGRVNTGELFF | TRBJ2-2 | few | TRBV2 | TRBD2
TGTGCCAGCAGCGAAGGGGGAGCTGTGAAGACCCAGTACTTC | CASSEGGAVKTQYF | TRBJ2-5 | NA | TRBV5-4 | NA
TGCGCCAGCAGCACCGGACAGAGCTCCACCGGGGAGCTGTTTTTT | CASSTGQSSTGELFF | TRBJ2-2 | few | TRBV5-1 | NA
TGTGCCAGCAGCTCCCGGGACACAAGGTACGAGCAGTACTTC | CASSSRDTRYEQYF | TRBJ2-7 | NA | TRBV7-9 | NA
TGTGCCAGCAGGGAGTCAGGGGTCCAAGAGACCCAGTACTTC | CASRESGVQETQYF | TRBJ2-5 | NA | TRBV11-2 | NA
TGCGCCAGCAGCCACCCTCAGGGGGAGACCACTGAAGCTTTCTTT | CASSHPQGETTEAFF | TRBJ1-1 | NA | TRBV4-1 | TRBD1
TGTGCCAGTAGTATTGTCGCCGGGCAAGAGACCCAGTACTTC | CASSIVAGQETQYF | TRBJ2-5 | NA | TRBV19 | NA
TGCGCCAGCAGCCAAAGACGGGATTTTAAAGGGAATGAGCAGTTCTTC | CASSQRRDFKGNEQFF | TRBJ2-1 | NA | TRBV4-3 | NA
TGTGCCAGTAGTATATCGAAAACAGGGGGAATGAATTCACCCCTCCACTTT | CASSISKTGGMNSPLHF | TRBJ1-6 | NA | TRBV19 | TRBD1
TGTGCCAGCAGTTATACAGGGCATCAGCCCCAGCATTTT | CASSYTGHQPQHF | TRBJ1-5 | NA | TRBV6-2/TRBV6-3 | NA
TGTGCCAGTAGTATGCGCCCGGGAGGGTACAATGAGCAGTTCTTC | CASSMRPGGYNEQFF | TRBJ2-1 | NA | TRBV19 | TRBD2
TGTGCCAGCAGTGGAGGCCAGGGAACATCCGATCAGCCCCAGCATTTT | CASSGGQGTSDQPQHF | TRBJ1-5 | NA | TRBV2 | NA
TGTGCCAGCTCACCACCCTCCGGGACTACCAGATCTAATGAGCAGTTCTTC | CASSPPSGTTRSNEQFF | TRBJ2-1 | few | TRBV18 | TRBD2
TGCAGCGTTGAAGATAGGTGGGACAGGGGAGAGGAGACCCAGTACTTC | CSVEDRWDRGEETQYF | TRBJ2-5 | NA | TRBV29-1 | TRBD1
TGTGCCAGCAGCTTGGGAGTATCCCTCTTAGCCACAGATACGCAGTATTTT | CASSLGVSLLATDTQYF | TRBJ2-3 | NA | TRBV5-4 | NA
TGTGCCAGCAGTCCCTCAGGGTCCTCCTACGAGCAGTACTTC | CASSPSGSSYEQYF | TRBJ2-7 | NA | TRBV6-5 | NA
TGCGCCAGCAGCTCCCTACTACAGGTCCAAGAGACCCAGTACTTC | CASSSLLQVQETQYF | TRBJ2-5 | NA | TRBV5-1 | NA
TGTGCCAGTAGTATGATTAGCGGGGTCTCTGGGGATACGCAGTATTTT | CASSMISGVSGDTQYF | TRBJ2-3 | NA | TRBV19 | TRBD2
TGTGCCAGCAGACAGGGGAATAACCCGGGAAACACCATATATTTT | CASRQGNNPGNTIYF | TRBJ1-3 | NA | TRBV13 | TRBD1
TGTGCCAGCAGCAGGGACAGGGGATATAGTGGCTACACCTTC | CASSRDRGYSGYTF | TRBJ1-2 | NA | TRBV6-4 | TRBD1
TGTGCCAGCAGCCAAGACAGGGACTATTCACCCCTCCACTTT | CASSQDRDYSPLHF | TRBJ1-6 | once | TRBV7-8 | TRBD1
TGTGCCATCAGTGACCGACAGGGAAGCTCTGGAAACACCATATATTTT | CAISDRQGSSGNTIYF | TRBJ1-3 | once | TRBV10-3 | TRBD1
TGTGCCAGCACGGCGACCGACTCGCCCAATGAGCAGTTCTTC | CASTATDSPNEQFF | TRBJ2-1 | few | TRBV7-9 | NA
TGTGCCAGCTCACGGACTAGCGGGAGGGGGACGTACAATGAGCAGTTCTTC | CASSRTSGRGTYNEQFF | TRBJ2-1 | NA | TRBV18 | TRBD2
TGTGCCAGTGCGACCGAGGGACAGGGGTATCAGCCCCAGCATTTT | CASATEGQGYQPQHF | TRBJ1-5 | few | TRBV19 | TRBD1
TGCGCCAGCAGCTTGCAAGAGGAAGTGGATGGCTACACCTTC | CASSLQEEVDGYTF | TRBJ1-2 | NA | TRBV5-1 | NA
TGTGCCAGCAGCCACCCCGCCGGACAGGGATTGGCAGATACGCAGTATTTT | CASSHPAGQGLADTQYF | TRBJ2-3 | NA | TRBV3-1/TRBV3-2 | TRBD1
TGTGCCTGGAGTATCGGACAGGGGAATCAGCCCCAGCATTTT | CAWSIGQGNQPQHF | TRBJ1-5 | NA | TRBV30 | TRBD1
TGTGCCAGTGGGGGGACCGGTTACATGAACACTGAAGCTTTCTTT | CASGGTGYMNTEAFF | TRBJ1-1 | NA | TRBV28 | NA
TGTGCCAGCAGCGCTACGGCCATCAGGGTGAAGAACACCGGGGAGCTGTTTTTT | CASSATAIRVKNTGELFF | TRBJ2-2 | NA | TRBV9 | NA
TGTGCCAGCAGCGGATCTCGACAGTTTGAAGCTTTCTTT | CASSGSRQFEAFF | TRBJ1-1 | NA | TRBV2 | NA
TGTGCCTGGAGTGCCCTCCGGGACAGGGGTCGTGGCTACACCTTC | CAWSALRDRGRGYTF | TRBJ1-2 | NA | TRBV30 | TRBD1
TGTGCCTGGAGCCGGGACAGGGATTATGGCTACACCTTC | CAWSRDRDYGYTF | TRBJ1-2 | NA | TRBV30 | TRBD1
TGTGCCAGCTCACCGGGCGACATCCAGCAGCGGGGACACTACAATGAGCAGTTCTTC | CASSPGDIQQRGHYNEQFF | TRBJ2-1 | NA | TRBV18 | NA
TGTGCCAGCAGCTTAGCAGCCCAGGGTTCTGGGGCCAACGTCCTGACTTTC | CASSLAAQGSGANVLTF | TRBJ2-6 | NA | TRBV7-2 | NA